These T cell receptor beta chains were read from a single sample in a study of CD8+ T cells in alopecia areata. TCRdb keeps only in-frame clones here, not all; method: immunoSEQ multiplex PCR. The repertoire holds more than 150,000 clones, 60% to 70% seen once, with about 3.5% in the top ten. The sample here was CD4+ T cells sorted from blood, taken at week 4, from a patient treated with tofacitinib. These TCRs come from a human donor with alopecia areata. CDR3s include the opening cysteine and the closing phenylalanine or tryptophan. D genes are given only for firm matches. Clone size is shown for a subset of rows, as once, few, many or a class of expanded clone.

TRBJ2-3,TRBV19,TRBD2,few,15,TGTGCCAGTAGTACCCTAGCGGGATTCACAGATACGCAGTATTTT,CASSTLAGFTDTQYF
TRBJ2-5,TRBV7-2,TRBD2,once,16,TGTGCCAGCAGCTTCTCGACTAGCGGGGGAGTAGAGACCCAGTACTTC,CASSFSTSGGVETQYF
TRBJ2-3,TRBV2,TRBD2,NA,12,TGTGCCAGCAGTGAGACTAGCGGGGAACGGTATTTT,CASSETSGERYF
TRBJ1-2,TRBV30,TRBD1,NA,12,TGTGCCTGCGGACAGGGGAATATGGGCTACACCTTC,CACGQGNMGYTF
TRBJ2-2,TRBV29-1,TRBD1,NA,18,TGCAGCGTTGAGACAGGGGGCTGGAGTAGGGGATACACCGGGGAGCTGTTTTTT,CSVETGGWSRGYTGELFF
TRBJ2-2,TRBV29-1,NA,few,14,TGCAGCGTTGGGAAGGGTTTGAACACCGGGGAGCTGTTTTTT,CSVGKGLNTGELFF
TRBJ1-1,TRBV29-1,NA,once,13,TGCAGCGTTGCGGGCAGGATGAACACTGAAGCTTTCTTT,CSVAGRMNTEAFF
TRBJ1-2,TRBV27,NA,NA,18,TGTGCCAGCAGTTTATCCATGAGGGAAGGAAGAACTAACTATGGCTACACCTTC,CASSLSMREGRTNYGYTF
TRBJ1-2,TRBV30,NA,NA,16,TGTGCCTGGAGTGAATGGGGAAATTCACAGGGCTATGGCTACACCTTC,CAWSEWGNSQGYGYTF
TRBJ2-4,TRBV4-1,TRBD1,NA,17,TGCGCCAGCAGCCAAGGTGGACAGGGCTATTCCAAAAACATTCAGTACTTC,CASSQGGQGYSKNIQYF
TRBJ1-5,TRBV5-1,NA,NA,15,TGCGCCAGCAGCTTGGCCCCCTCTAGCAATCAGCCCCAGCATTTT,CASSLAPSSNQPQHF
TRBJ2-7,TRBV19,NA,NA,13,TGTGCCAGTAGTACGGACGGTCTGGGGGAGCAGTACTTC,CASSTDGLGEQYF
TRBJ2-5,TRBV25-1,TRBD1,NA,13,TGTGCCAGCAGTGTAGACAGGGGTGGGACCCAGTACTTC,CASSVDRGGTQYF
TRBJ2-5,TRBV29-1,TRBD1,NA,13,TGCAGCGTTGAGGACCCAGGGGGCTCGACCCAGTACTTC,CSVEDPGGSTQYF
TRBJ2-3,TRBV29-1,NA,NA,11,TGCAGCGTTGACAGCACAGATACGCAGTATTTT,CSVDSTDTQYF
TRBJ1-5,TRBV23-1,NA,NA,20,TGCGCCAGCAGTCAATCTGAGGATTTATTCTGGCCAGGGGCACACCAGCCCCAGCATTTT,CASSQSEDLFWPGAHQPQHF
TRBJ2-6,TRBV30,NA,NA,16,TGTGCCTGGAGTCGGGGCAGAGGGATCTGGGCCAACGTCCTGACTTTC,CAWSRGRGIWANVLTF
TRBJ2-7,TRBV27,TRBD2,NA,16,TGTGCCAGCAGTCCCGCGGGGGGCCCTACTTCCTACGAGCAGTACTTC,CASSPAGGPTSYEQYF
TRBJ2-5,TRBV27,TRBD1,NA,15,TGTGCCAGCAGTTCCCGAAGGGACAGGGAAAAGACCCAGTACTTC,CASSSRRDREKTQYF
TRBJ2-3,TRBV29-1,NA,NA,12,TGCAGCGTTGACACAGGGCCAGATACGCAGTATTTT,CSVDTGPDTQYF
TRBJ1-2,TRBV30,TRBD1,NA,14,TGTGCCTGGAGCTATTTGGACAGGGGCTATGGCTACACCTTC,CAWSYLDRGYGYTF
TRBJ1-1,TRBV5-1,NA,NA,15,TGCGCCAGCAGCGTAAACAGGGAAACGAACACTGAAGCTTTCTTT,CASSVNRETNTEAFF
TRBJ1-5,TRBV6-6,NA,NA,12,TGTGCCAGCAGGACCGGAAATCAGCCCCAGCATTTT,CASRTGNQPQHF
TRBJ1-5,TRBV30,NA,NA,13,TGTGCCTGGAGGGAAATGGGGAATCAGCCCCAGCATTTT,CAWREMGNQPQHF
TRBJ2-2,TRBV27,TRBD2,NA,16,TGTGCCAGCAGTTTATCCACGGGGGGGAACACCGGGGAGCTGTTTTTT,CASSLSTGGNTGELFF
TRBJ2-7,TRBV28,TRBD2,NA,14,TGTGCCAGCAGGAAAGCGGGGGGTGGCTACGAGCAGTACTTC,CASRKAGGGYEQYF
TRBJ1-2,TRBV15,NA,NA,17,TGTGCCACCAGCAGAGATGGGACCTCTCCCCCTTCCTATGGCTACACCTTC,CATSRDGTSPPSYGYTF
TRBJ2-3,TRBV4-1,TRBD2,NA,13,TGCGCCAGCAGGCGTAGCGGGGCAGATACGCAGTATTTT,CASRRSGADTQYF
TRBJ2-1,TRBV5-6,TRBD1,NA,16,TGTGCCAGCAGCTTGCTCCGGGACAGTATTTACAATGAGCAGTTCTTC,CASSLLRDSIYNEQFF
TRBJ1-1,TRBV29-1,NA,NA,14,TGCAGCGTTGAATCGGGGGGGAGGAACACTGAAGCTTTCTTT,CSVESGGRNTEAFF
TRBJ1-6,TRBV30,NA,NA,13,TGTGCCTGGAGGACGATAATTACGACGCCCCTCCACTTT,CAWRTIITTPLHF
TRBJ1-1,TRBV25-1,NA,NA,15,TGTGCCAGCAGTGAACCGAGGGGGGAAGGGACTGAAGCTTTCTTT,CASSEPRGEGTEAFF
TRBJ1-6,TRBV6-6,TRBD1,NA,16,TGTGCCAGCAGTCCCACGACAGGGGGCTACAATTCACCCCTCCACTTT,CASSPTTGGYNSPLHF
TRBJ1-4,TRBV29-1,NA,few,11,TGCAGCGTGGAGGGCGGGGAAAAACTGTTTTTT,CSVEGGEKLFF
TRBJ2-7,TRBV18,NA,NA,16,TGTGCCAGCTCACGAGGGCCACCCGGGCCTCACTACGAGCAGTACTTC,CASSRGPPGPHYEQYF
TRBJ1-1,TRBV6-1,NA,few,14,TGTGCCAGCAGTGACAAAACGGTAGTCGCTGAAGCTTTCTTT,CASSDKTVVAEAFF
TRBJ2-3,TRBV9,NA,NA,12,TGTGCCAGCAGCGTAGAGGTAGATACGCAGTATTTT,CASSVEVDTQYF
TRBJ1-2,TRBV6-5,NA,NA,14,TGTGCCAGCAGTCGGGCCCGGGAAGACTATGGCTACACCTTC,CASSRAREDYGYTF
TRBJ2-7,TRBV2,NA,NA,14,TGTGCCAGCAGTTCCCAGAGTGGGATCTCCGAGCAGTACTTC,CASSSQSGISEQYF
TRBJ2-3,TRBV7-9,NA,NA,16,TGTGCCAGCAGCTTAATAAGACAGGTTGTGTCAGATACGCAGTATTTT,CASSLIRQVVSDTQYF
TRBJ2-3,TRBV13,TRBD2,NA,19,TGTGCCAGCAGCCGAAGACTAGCGGGGGCGTACCTACCAACAGATACGCAGTATTTT,CASSRRLAGAYLPTDTQYF
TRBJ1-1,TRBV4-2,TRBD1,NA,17,TGTGCCAGCAGCCCAAGGGACAGTCGGAATCTGAACACTGAAGCTTTCTTT,CASSPRDSRNLNTEAFF
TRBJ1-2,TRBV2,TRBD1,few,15,TGTGCCAGCAGTGGACAGGGGGCGAATAACTATGGCTACACCTTC,CASSGQGANNYGYTF
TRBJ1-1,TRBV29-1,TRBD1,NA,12,TGCAGCGTGGACAGGGGCCACACTGAAGCTTTCTTT,CSVDRGHTEAFF
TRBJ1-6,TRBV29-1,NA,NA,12,TGCAGCGTGGCAAGGGAGGGTTCACCCCTCCACTTT,CSVAREGSPLHF
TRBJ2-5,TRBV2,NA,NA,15,TGTGCCAGCGCCAAAGAGGGAGTGTACCAAGAGACCCAGTACTTC,CASAKEGVYQETQYF